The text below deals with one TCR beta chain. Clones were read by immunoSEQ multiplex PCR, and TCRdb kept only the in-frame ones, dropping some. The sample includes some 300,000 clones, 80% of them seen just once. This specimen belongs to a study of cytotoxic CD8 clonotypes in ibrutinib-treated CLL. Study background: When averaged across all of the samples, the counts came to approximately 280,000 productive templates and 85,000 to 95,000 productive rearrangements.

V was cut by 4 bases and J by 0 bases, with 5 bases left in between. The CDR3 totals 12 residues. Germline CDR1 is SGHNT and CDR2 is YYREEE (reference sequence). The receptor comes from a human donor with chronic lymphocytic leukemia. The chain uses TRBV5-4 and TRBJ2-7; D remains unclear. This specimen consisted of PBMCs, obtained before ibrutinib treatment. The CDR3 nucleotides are TGTGCCAGCAGCGGTAGCTCCTACGAGCAGTACTTC. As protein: CASSGSSYEQYF.